Included here is one T cell receptor beta chain sequence, with context. This CDR3 is built from 16 residues. Losses at the gene ends were 5 bases for V and 4 bases for J; bases not matched to a gene: 9. The germline V gene encodes CDR1 SGHTA and CDR2 FQGNSA. The data are from a study of blood T cells in healthy people across ages. For the second PCR, which ran for roughly 6 to 11 cycles, a sample-barcoded 5' primer and a J-beta primer mix were used. TCRdb analysed the 5' RACE reads with MiXCR anew, one entry per CDR3 protein. The sample lists about 770,000 distinct CDR3 sequences, under 45% occurring once.

The clonotype was recovered from a man in his sixties in good health. The sample was blood. This rearrangement joins TRBV7-2 to TRBJ2-1; 9 bases fit TRBD2. The CDR3 sequence is CASSPSLAGMYNEQFF. Written as DNA, the CDR3 is TGTGCCAGCAGCCCGAGTCTAGCGGGGATGTACAATGAGCAGTTCTTC.